Listed below are T cell receptor beta chains from one sample, sequenced in a study of cytomegalovirus exposure and HLA in healthy donors. The protocol was immunoSEQ multiplex PCR, while the TCRdb copy is restricted to in-frame clones and leaves out a portion. The top ten hold approximately 5.1% of the sample, which has some 110,000 clones, roughly 79% seen once. Material for sequencing was PBMCs. These receptor sequences come from a male donor in good health and CMV-seronegative. Each CDR3 is given with its conserved first and last residue. Each record gives: V gene, J gene, CDR3 protein.

TRBV6-5,TRBJ2-3,CASSYSRHIRTDTQYF
TRBV5-8,TRBJ1-4,CASSLSGTDNEKLFF
TRBV29-1,TRBJ1-1,CSVEWSAGTATTEAFF
TRBV2,TRBJ2-2,CASSEVSGNTGELFF
TRBV4-1,TRBJ1-5,CASSQASGGNQPQHF
TRBV2,TRBJ2-1,CASSEASPKLGEQFF
TRBV5-1,TRBJ1-1,CASSLDYLGTEAFF
TRBV27,TRBJ2-2,CASSPYERVTGELFF
TRBV20-1,TRBJ2-2,CSARPYGELFF
TRBV5-1,TRBJ2-3,CASSGGDWTNTDTQYF
TRBV7-9,TRBJ2-4,CASSLGDRVPPYF
TRBV20-1,TRBJ1-2,CSAQTGFGYTF
TRBV15,TRBJ2-1,CATTEGLDVYNEQFF
TRBV27,TRBJ1-2,CASSLSGQGVYGYTF
TRBV27,TRBJ1-4,CASSLVGTGLNEKLFF
TRBV19,TRBJ2-3,CASSMALAGRGDTQYF
TRBV4-3,TRBJ2-6,CASSRGGHGNSGANVLTF
TRBV2,TRBJ1-4,CASSGSTGDREKLFF
TRBV7-3,TRBJ2-3,CASSAIAGATDTQYF
TRBV2,TRBJ2-4,CASGRAAKNIQYF
TRBV27,TRBJ1-2,CASRRQGGHGYTF
TRBV6-6,TRBJ2-7,CASSYTRRAYEQYF
TRBV18,TRBJ1-3,CASSGQLSFNSGNTIYF
TRBV27,TRBJ2-3,CASSPPGGRNTQYF
TRBV15,TRBJ2-7,CATSPGTVGEQYF
TRBV25-1,TRBJ2-1,CASSEWDSSYNEQFF
TRBV28,TRBJ2-5,CASSLDRVGLRETQYF
TRBV30,TRBJ2-5,CAWSVRYLADEETQYF